Listed here is a single T cell receptor (beta chain). It lacks a known antigen. It has no much larger one-base neighbor in the sample; base qualities were not kept. The sample originates from a study of PD-1 blockade in classical Hodgkin lymphoma (TCRdb year 2020). Study-level background: Nivolumab dosing was 3 mg/kg intravenously every 2 weeks, continuing until either disease progression or unacceptable toxicity. The study used TCR beta sequencing and CyTOF to define a peripheral blood immune signature of response to PD-1 blockade in classical Hodgkin lymphoma. Study-level results and caveats: By C4D1, a significant rise was seen in CD4+ TCR diversity but not in CD8+ TCR diversity (p=0.0027 vs p=0.16), and the rise was most apparent among complete responders (p=0.02). Baseline TCR diversity was reported to be lower in newly diagnosed patients than in healthy donors, and even lower in relapsed/refractory patients. Patients starting nivolumab less than 1 year after ASCT had lower diversity and were excluded from later analyses to avoid confounding by immune reconstitution. Baseline diversity similar to that of newly diagnosed patients was observed in trial patients achieving complete response, whereas significantly lower diversity was observed in partial responders and progressors. Only a single clinical trial cohort was studied, and what caused the repertoire differences, possibly disease activity or prior therapy, remained undefined.

CDR1 and CDR2, per the germline V gene, are SNHLY and FYNNEI. There are 15 amino acids in the CDR3, from cysteine to phenylalanine inclusive. This entry keeps only the CDR3 DNA: 45 bases, framed from base 1. The V end gives up 5 bases and the J end 4 bases, leaving 2 bases in the junction not matched to a gene. The time point label of this sample denotes: cycle 2 day 1 (C2D1) of nivolumab. Every trial patient had relapsed after autologous stem cell transplantation, and cohorts A, B and C differed in prior brentuximab vedotin exposure. The trial cohort was composed of over 50 patients with relapsed/refractory classical Hodgkin lymphoma, for whom complete response, partial response or progressive disease was recorded as best overall response. Single-agent nivolumab was administered to trial patients in the multi-cohort phase II CheckMate 205 trial. An independent review committee assessed best overall response by applying the 2007 International Working Group response criteria. Trial PBMCs were collected just before the start of nivolumab (C1D1) and during therapy at cycle 2 day 1 and cycle 4 day 1. Peripheral blood was collected in 8 mL Vacutainer Cell Preparation Tubes, from which PBMCs were isolated by centrifugation and then cryopreserved.

Genomic DNA was isolated using the Qiagen DNeasy kit from unsorted PBMCs as well as from negatively selected CD4+ and CD8+ fractions. TCR beta CDR3 regions were subjected to amplification by immunoSEQ multiplex PCR with primers that anneal to V and J segments. A synthetic immune receptor repertoire was used to minimize amplification bias, and any residual bias was removed computationally once sequencing was done. The original methods were these. Custom Python scripts were used to quantify repertoire diversity as the Shannon entropy index. Unsorted, CD4+ and CD8+ repertoires were examined separately, except in combined analyses, for which CD4+ and CD8+ sequences were merged in silico. A clone was considered expanded if an increase in frequency of at least 2-fold after treatment relative to C1D1 was found, and a pseudocount of 0.5 was applied to clones undetected at baseline. Singleton clones were defined as clones with 0 or 1 copy at C1D1, and non-singleton clones were defined as clones with 2 or more copies. Clones expanded in unsorted samples were assigned a CD4+, CD8+ or unknown annotation through matching of protein sequences in sorted samples from the same patient. Wilcoxon tests on paired samples were used to test diversity changes from C1D1 to C4D1. Held by TCRdb, this immuneACCESS table contains in-frame sequences only and omits some clones. Under half of the omission traces to an unresolved V gene where checked; the cause of the rest is unknown. V and J calls plus clone size are reproduced from that table; the DNA served to infer D and trimming. Here the sample has some 23,000 clones; about 83% occur a single time. The top ten constitute roughly 8.6% of the sample.

Recombination linked TRBV2 to TRBJ2-3; TRBD2 lines up with 14 middle nucleotides. This TCR derives from a human donor with classical Hodgkin lymphoma. The source was peripheral blood mononuclear cells (PBMCs), collected before the second cycle of nivolumab. The nucleotides are TGTGCCAGCAGTTCGACTAGCGGGAGGGCAGATACGCAGTATTTT. It is translated as CASSSTSGRADTQYF.